A selection of T cell receptor beta chains follows, all from one sample in a study of blood T cells in healthy people across ages. One entry per CDR3 protein results from TCRdb running MiXCR on the 5' RACE reads. This sample has around 710,000 distinct CDR3 sequences, with 43% found just once. The sequencing sample was made of blood. The receptors stem from a woman in her sixties in good health. Both conserved end residues are part of each CDR3. D genes are given only for firm matches. Clone sizes are given selectively: once, few, many, or a class where the clone is expanded.

d_call: .
clone_size: .
v_call: TRBV14
j_call: TRBJ1-1
cdr3_nt: TGTGCCAGCAGCCAAGAAGTTAGGACGGGGATGAACACTGAAGCTTTCTTT
cdr3_aa: CASSQEVRTGMNTEAFF

d_call: .
clone_size: .
v_call: TRBV5-4
j_call: TRBJ2-1
cdr3_nt: TGTGCCAGCAGCTTCGAGTATGAGACCCCAAAGGAACCCGATGAGCAGTTCTTC
cdr3_aa: CASSFEYETPKEPDEQFF

d_call: .
clone_size: .
v_call: TRBV20-1
j_call: TRBJ1-3
cdr3_nt: TGCAGTGCTTTACATGCAACAGCGGGAAACACCATATATTTT
cdr3_aa: CSALHATAGNTIYF

d_call: TRBD1
clone_size: .
v_call: TRBV18
j_call: TRBJ1-1
cdr3_nt: TGTGCCAGCTCCGTTGACAGGGAGGGCACTGAAGCTTTCTTT
cdr3_aa: CASSVDREGTEAFF

d_call: .
clone_size: .
v_call: TRBV3-1
j_call: TRBJ1-5
cdr3_nt: TGTGCCTGCAGCCAAGGATCCAATCAGCCCCAGCATTTT
cdr3_aa: CACSQGSNQPQHF

d_call: .
clone_size: .
v_call: TRBV7-2
j_call: TRBJ2-7
cdr3_nt: TGTGCCAGCGGCCGAGCTTCGAGCATCTCCTACGAGCAGTACTTC
cdr3_aa: CASGRASSISYEQYF

d_call: .
clone_size: many
v_call: TRBV7-2
j_call: TRBJ2-7
cdr3_nt: TGTGCCAGCAGCTACAGGGTCGATGGTGGGCAGTACTTC
cdr3_aa: CASSYRVDGGQYF

d_call: TRBD1
clone_size: many
v_call: TRBV28
j_call: TRBJ2-5
cdr3_nt: TGTGCCAGCAGTTTCTCCTTTACAGGGGGCGTCGAGACCCAGTACTTC
cdr3_aa: CASSFSFTGGVETQYF

d_call: .
clone_size: .
v_call: TRBV6-5
j_call: TRBJ2-2
cdr3_nt: TGTGCCAGCAGTTACGGGGGGCAGAACACCGGGGAGCTGTTTTTT
cdr3_aa: CASSYGGQNTGELFF

d_call: TRBD1
clone_size: once
v_call: TRBV27
j_call: TRBJ2-7
cdr3_nt: TGTGCCAGCAGTCTCGAGACAGGGGGCTCCTACGAGCAGTACTTC
cdr3_aa: CASSLETGGSYEQYF